A single T cell receptor beta chain is shown here with its context. This sample is part of a study of shared T cell receptors in the human thymus. Clones were sequenced by immunoSEQ multiplex PCR, and TCRdb holds only the in-frame ones, with some missing. The data show under 450,000 clones, 95% seen once. The CDR3 consists of 14 residues. Losses at the gene ends were 10 bases for V and 9 bases for J; bases not matched to a gene: 13. Germline V gene data show CDR1 as MDHEN and CDR2 as SYDVKM. The sequencing input was thymocytes. The rearrangement links TRBV28 to TRBJ2-1, with 9 bases that match TRBD2. This receptor was identified in a human donor. The CDR3 reads CATTPASGVGEQFF. CDR3 bases: TGTGCCACTACACCCGCTAGCGGGGTGGGTGAGCAGTTCTTC. Variable domain in full (rest from reference TRBV28 and TRBJ2-1): DVKVTQSSRYLVKRTGEKVFLECVQDMDHENMFWYRQDPGLGLRLIYFSYDVKMKEKGDIPEGYSVSREKKERFSLILESASTNQTSMYLCATTPASGVGEQFFGPGTRLTVL.